Listed below are T cell receptor beta chains from one sample, sequenced in a study of T cells in Graves' hyperthyroidism and ophthalmopathy. TCRdb passed the multiplex PCR reads through MiXCR, listing each CDR3 protein once. The sample lists around 600,000 distinct CDR3 sequences; around 13% were seen once. The sequenced sample consisted of blood. These receptors originate from a woman aged 50 to 65 with Graves' ophthalmopathy. Both conserved end residues are part of each CDR3. The order of the fields is V gene, D gene, clone size, J gene, CDR3 protein, CDR3 DNA. D genes are given only for firm matches. Some rows mark clone size as missing; the rest say once, few, many or name a class of expanded clone.

>TRBV6-1|-|-|TRBJ2-1
CASTVLADEQFF
TGTGCCAGCACCGTACTAGCCGATGAGCAGTTCTTC
>TRBV29-1|-|few|TRBJ1-2
CSVEGSGIYGYTF
TGCAGCGTTGAAGGATCGGGCATCTATGGCTACACCTTC
>TRBV18|TRBD1|few|TRBJ2-7
CASSGNRGPGGSYEQYF
TGTGCCAGCTCAGGTAACAGGGGGCCAGGGGGCTCCTACGAGCAGTACTTC
>TRBV11-2|TRBD2|many|TRBJ2-7
CASSLGTSGRTDYEQYF
TGTGCCAGCAGCTTAGGGACTAGCGGGAGGACTGACTACGAGCAGTACTTC
>TRBV7-9|-|-|TRBJ1-2
CASSSDRDPRSYGYTF
TGTGCCAGCAGCTCAGACCGGGACCCTCGGTCCTATGGCTACACCTTC
>TRBV20-1|-|many|TRBJ2-7
CSARDREKGYFEQYF
TGCAGTGCTAGAGATAGGGAGAAAGGTTACTTCGAGCAGTACTTC
>TRBV27|-|few|TRBJ1-1
CASSLPGRYTEAFF
TGTGCCAGCAGTTTACCGGGCCGTTACACTGAAGCTTTCTTT
>TRBV20-1|-|many|TRBJ2-1
CSARGPGNEQFF
TGCAGTGCTAGAGGCCCCGGCAATGAGCAGTTCTTC
>TRBV19|TRBD2|-|TRBJ2-3
CASSMVAGGLTDTQYF
TGTGCCAGTAGTATGGTAGCGGGAGGTCTAACAGATACGCAGTATTTT
>TRBV24-1|-|-|TRBJ2-2
CATSDLWPANTGELFF
TGTGCCACCAGTGATTTGTGGCCCGCGAACACCGGGGAGCTGTTTTTT
>TRBV20-1|TRBD1|-|TRBJ1-1
CSARGWQGDVMNTEAFF
TGCAGTGCTAGAGGTTGGCAGGGGGATGTCATGAACACTGAAGCTTTCTTT
>TRBV4-3|-|-|TRBJ2-3
CASSQGLAGYLTDTQYF
TGCGCCAGCAGCCAAGGTTTGGCAGGGTACCTCACAGATACGCAGTATTTT
>TRBV12-3/TRBV12-4|-|many|TRBJ2-7
CASSPGSFGEQYF
TGTGCCAGCAGCCCTGGTTCGTTCGGCGAGCAGTACTTC
>TRBV4-3|-|few|TRBJ1-1
CASSQDGLGGLGTEAFF
TGCGCCAGCAGCCAAGATGGTTTAGGGGGGCTGGGCACTGAAGCTTTCTTT
>TRBV6-1|TRBD2|many|TRBJ2-7
CASSDRDTRRTSASDEQYF
TGTGCCAGCAGTGACCGGGACACAAGACGGACTAGCGCTAGTGACGAGCAGTACTTC
>TRBV28|-|many|TRBJ2-7
CASSLGLLVAYEQYF
TGTGCCAGCAGTTTGGGTCTGCTGGTAGCCTACGAGCAGTACTTC
>TRBV2|TRBD2|many|TRBJ2-7
CASSECGIAGDDSCEQYF
TGTGCCAGCAGTGAATGTGGGATAGCGGGAGACGATTCCTGCGAGCAGTACTTC
>TRBV6-1|TRBD1|many|TRBJ2-1
CASRFDRDSYNEQFF
TGTGCCAGCAGGTTTGACAGGGACTCCTACAATGAGCAGTTCTTC
>TRBV6-1|-|many|TRBJ2-1
CASRTKTGSRYFEQFF
TGTGCCAGCAGAACAAAAACAGGGTCAAGGTATTTTGAGCAGTTCTTC
>TRBV6-2/TRBV6-3|-|few|TRBJ2-5
CASKLAPWETQYF
TGTGCCAGCAAACTAGCCCCATGGGAGACCCAGTACTTC
>TRBV7-6|-|few|TRBJ2-7
CASSAIGASLSYEQYF
TGTGCCAGCAGCGCCATAGGGGCCTCACTCTCCTACGAGCAGTACTTC
>TRBV5-1|TRBD2|many|TRBJ2-5
CASSPGVAGVETQYF
TGCGCCAGCAGCCCCGGCGTAGCGGGAGTGGAGACCCAGTACTTC
>TRBV18|-|-|TRBJ2-2
CASSPQRDTGELFF
TGTGCCAGCTCACCACAGAGAGACACCGGGGAGCTGTTTTTT
>TRBV10-2|TRBD2|-|TRBJ2-3
CASKMGGSLSDTQYF
TGCGCCAGCAAAATGGGCGGGAGTCTTTCAGATACGCAGTATTTT
>TRBV11-3|-|many|TRBJ1-1
CASSLAWEPMNTEAFF
TGTGCCAGCAGCTTAGCCTGGGAACCTATGAACACTGAAGCTTTCTTT
>TRBV28|TRBD1|-|TRBJ2-2
CASSRPGTGVGELFF
TGTGCCAGCAGCCGTCCCGGGACAGGGGTCGGGGAGCTGTTTTTT
>TRBV28|TRBD2|many|TRBJ2-5
CASSLRLAGSQETQYF
TGTGCCAGCAGTTTAAGGCTAGCGGGATCGCAAGAGACCCAGTACTTC
>TRBV7-3|TRBD1|many|TRBJ2-6
CASSLTGSPGQGTGANVLTF
TGTGCCAGCAGCTTAACGGGATCCCCGGGACAGGGGACCGGGGCCAACGTCCTGACTTTC
>TRBV5-8|TRBD1|many|TRBJ1-6
CASSLAGGDAPLHF
TGTGCCAGCAGCTTGGCAGGGGGCGACGCTCCCCTCCACTTT
>TRBV28|-|many|TRBJ1-1
CASSLRQSNTEAFF
TGTGCCAGCAGTTTAAGGCAGTCGAACACTGAAGCTTTCTTT
>TRBV28|TRBD2|many|TRBJ2-3
CASSLGLSGDTQYF
TGTGCCAGCAGTTTAGGACTTAGCGGGGATACGCAGTATTTT
>TRBV10-3|TRBD2|few|TRBJ2-1
CAISESLAGGGSYNEQFF
TGTGCCATCAGTGAGTCACTAGCGGGAGGAGGGTCCTACAATGAGCAGTTCTTC
>TRBV28|TRBD2|many|TRBJ2-5
CASRELAGGGVQETQYF
TGTGCCAGCAGGGAACTAGCGGGAGGAGGGGTCCAAGAGACCCAGTACTTC
>TRBV6-5|TRBD1|-|TRBJ1-2
CASSYLAGGRGYTF
TGTGCCAGCAGTTATCTGGCAGGGGGGAGAGGCTACACCTTC
>TRBV10-1|-|few|TRBJ2-7
CASTQSYEQYF
TGCGCCAGCACACAGTCCTACGAGCAGTACTTC
>TRBV6-1|TRBD1|many|TRBJ2-7
CASRTDRGSSYEQYF
TGTGCCAGCAGAACCGACAGGGGTAGCTCCTACGAGCAGTACTTC
>TRBV4-2|-|few|TRBJ1-1
CASSQDITGVRGIF
TGTGCCAGCAGCCAAGATATCACGGGGGTACGGGGAATCTTT
>TRBV18|TRBD2|-|TRBJ2-7
CASSPRIAGGSYEQYF
TGTGCCAGCTCACCCCGCATAGCGGGAGGGTCCTACGAGCAGTACTTC
>TRBV12-3/TRBV12-4|TRBD1|many|TRBJ1-1
CASTGGRGTEAFF
TGTGCCAGTACAGGGGGCCGGGGCACTGAAGCTTTCTTT
>TRBV10-3|TRBD2|-|TRBJ2-2
CAIRKRSAGEGTGELFF
TGTGCCATACGCAAACGGTCAGCGGGAGAAGGGACCGGGGAGCTGTTTTTT
>TRBV9|-|few|TRBJ1-1
CASSAGDWSTEAFF
TGTGCCAGCAGCGCAGGGGATTGGAGCACTGAAGCTTTCTTT
>TRBV29-1|TRBD2|-|TRBJ2-1
CSARREGPTAYNEQFF
TGCAGCGCTCGGCGGGAGGGCCCCACTGCATACAATGAGCAGTTCTTC
>TRBV10-3|-|many|TRBJ1-1
CATWGGADTEAFF
TGTGCCACCTGGGGGGGCGCGGATACTGAAGCTTTCTTT
>TRBV20-1|TRBD2|many|TRBJ2-7
CSALSSFLAGGLIYEQYF
TGCAGTGCCCTGTCTTCATTTTTAGCGGGAGGGTTAATCTACGAGCAGTACTTC
>TRBV20-1|TRBD2|-|TRBJ2-3
CSAAGGPRTDTQYF
TGCAGTGCAGCGGGAGGGCCGAGAACAGATACGCAGTATTTT
>TRBV20-1|TRBD1|few|TRBJ2-7
CSARRQGATHEQYF
TGCAGTGCTAGAAGACAGGGGGCAACCCACGAGCAGTACTTC